Presented here are 25 T cell receptor beta chains from one specimen sequenced in a study of blood T cell repertoires in COVID-19. The data were produced by immunoSEQ multiplex PCR, yet TCRdb's version contains in-frame clones alone and is incomplete. The table records 150,000 to 200,000 clones, about 83% of them present only once. The specimen was peripheral blood. These receptors all come from a woman in her late teens or twenties who had recovered from COVID-19.

This clone was found a few times. The CDR3 nucleotides read TGTGCCAGCAGTGTTGACTTAACTGGGGGGGACGGGGAGACCCAGTACTTC. Translating it yields CASSVDLTGGDGETQYF. The chain couples TRBV2 to TRBJ2-5, with 7 bases fitting TRBD2. V was clipped by 4 bases and J by 5 bases; unmatched bases: 16. The CDR3 runs to 17 residues. Germline V lookup: CDR1 SNHLY, CDR2 FYNNEI.

The chain uses TRBV7-2 and TRBJ2-1, with D possibly TRBD2 on 5 matching bases. Germline V lookup: CDR1 SGHTA, CDR2 FQGNSA. The V gene lost 5 bases and the J gene lost 9 bases, with 14 bases spanning the gap. The CDR3 has 13 amino acids. CDR3 region: CASSPMAGGEQFF. In nucleotides, the CDR3 is TGTGCCAGCAGCCCCATGGCGGGCGGTGAGCAGTTCTTC. Filled out from reference TRBV7-2 and TRBJ2-1, the complete variable domain reads GAGVSQSPSNKVTEKGKDVELRCDPISGHTALYWYRQSLGQGLEFLIYFQGNSAPDKSGLPSDRFSAERTGGSVSTLTIQRTQQEDSAVYLCASSPMAGGEQFFGPGTRLTVL.

This chain uses TRBV5-1 with TRBJ1-1; the D gene is possibly TRBD1 (6 bases). Germline loops: CDR1 SGHRS, CDR2 YFSETQ. Trimming cost V 4 bases and J 4 bases, with 14 bases left between them. The CDR3 length is 14 residues. CDR3 residues: CASSRSPGVTEAFF. DNA for the CDR3: TGCGCCAGCAGCCGATCCCCAGGGGTCACTGAAGCTTTCTTT. The variable domain in full, with the rest retrieved from reference TRBV5-1 and TRBJ1-1, is KAGVTQTPRYLIKTRGQQVTLSCSPISGHRSVSWYQQTPGQGLQFLFEYFSETQRNKGNFPGRFSGRQFSNSRSEMNVSTLELGDSALYLCASSRSPGVTEAFFGQGTRLTVV.

This clone has only one observation. The rearrangement links TRBV19 to TRBJ2-3; D is perhaps TRBD2 (6 bases). The CDR3 runs 14 residues. V shed 5 bases and J shed 4 bases, with 13 bases lying between them. Germline CDR1 reads LNHDA; CDR2 reads SQIVND (reference sequence). Here the CDR3 reads CASSRWEEADTQYF. CDR3 in DNA: TGTGCCAGTAGTCGGTGGGAGGAGGCAGATACGCAGTATTTT.

The chain uses TRBV18 and TRBJ1-1; TRBD1 matches at 7 bases. Germline lookup yields CDR1 KGHSH and CDR2 LQKENI. Trimming took 3 bases from V and 5 from J; bases not matched to a gene: 3. The CDR3 is 13 residues long. The CDR3 DNA sequence: TGTGCCAGCTCACCCAGGGGGAGAACTGAAGCTTTCTTT. The encoded protein is CASSPRGRTEAFF.

This clone was picked up one time. CDR3 bases: TGTGCCAGCAGCTTGGGGGGTTGGACAGATACGCAGTATTTT. Translating it yields CASSLGGWTDTQYF. This rearrangement joins TRBV7-2 to TRBJ2-3; perhaps TRBD2 as D (6 bases). The CDR3 is 14 residues long. V was clipped by 3 bases and J by 3 bases, with 10 bases between them. Germline V gene sequence: CDR1 SGHTA, CDR2 FQGNSA.

This clone was seen only a few times. The chain joins TRBV4-2 to TRBJ1-1; 8 nucleotides agree with TRBD1. CDR1 and CDR2 from the germline V gene are LGHNA and YNFKEQ. V was clipped by 0 bases and J by 4 bases; unmatched bases: 7. CDR3 size: 16 residues. The CDR3 sequence is CASSQERTGGSTEAFF. Here the CDR3 DNA reads TGTGCCAGCAGCCAAGAAAGAACAGGGGGAAGCACTGAAGCTTTCTTT.

The chain joins TRBV6-5 to TRBJ2-7; possible D gene TRBD2, 6 bases. V lost 2 bases and J 6 bases, leaving 20 bases between the germline ends. Germline assignment: CDR1 MNHEY and CDR2 SVGAGI. This CDR3 spans 16 amino acids. Written as DNA, the CDR3 is TGTGCCAGCAGTTACGAAACGTTGTGGGGGGTCAGCGAGCAGTACTTC. Protein product: CASSYETLWGVSEQYF.

The rearrangement links TRBV19 to TRBJ1-1; D may be TRBD1 (6 bases). Trimming cost V 3 bases and J 0 bases, with 17 bases left between them. Germline-derived CDR1 and CDR2 are LNHDA and SQIVND (reference sequence). The CDR3 is 17 residues long. The CDR3 protein is CASSMGVRGSLNTEAFF. CDR3 nucleotide sequence: TGTGCCAGTAGTATGGGTGTAAGGGGGAGCCTGAACACTGAAGCTTTCTTT. Full variable domain (remainder filled in from reference TRBV19 and TRBJ1-1): DGGITQSPKYLFRKEGQNVTLSCEQNLNHDAMYWYRQDPGQGLRLIYYSQIVNDFQKGDIAEGYSVSREKKESFPLTVTSAQKNPTAFYLCASSMGVRGSLNTEAFFGQGTRLTVV.

The CDR3 bases are TGTGCCAGCAGCGGCGGAGGGCCCCACGAGCAGTACGTC. Translation: CASSGGGPHEQYV. The chain uses TRBV6-6 and TRBJ2-7, with a tentative D call TRBD2 (6 bases). The CDR3 has 13 amino acids. The germline gives CDR1 MNHNY, CDR2 SVGAGI (reference sequence). V lost 6 bases and J 5 bases, leaving 14 bases between the germline ends.

This chain joins TRBV7-6 and TRBJ1-3; tentative D call: TRBD1 (6 bases). Germline CDR1 is SGHVS and CDR2 is FNYEAQ. There are 16 residues in the CDR3. Trimming removed 3 bases from V and 0 bases from J, with 12 bases in between. CDR3 loop: CASSLGHPSSGNTIYF. In nucleotides, the CDR3 is TGTGCCAGCAGCTTGGGACATCCGAGCTCTGGAAACACCATATATTTT.

This clone was detected once. V gene TRBV10-3 combines with J gene TRBJ2-6, with D perhaps matching TRBD2 (5 bases). The V end lost 6 bases, the J end lost 3 bases, and 9 bases lay between the germline ends. CDR3 length: 14 amino acids. Germline lookup yields CDR1 ENHRY and CDR2 SYGVKD. Here the CDR3 DNA reads TGTGCCATCAGGGGAGTTGGTGGGGCCAACGTCCTGACTTTC. It translates to CAIRGVGGANVLTF.

V usage is TRBV19 and J usage is TRBJ2-7; 9 bases map to TRBD1. The V and J ends lost 5 bases and 3 bases, in that order; junction bases with no gene match: 5. The CDR3 has 14 amino acids. Germline lookup yields CDR1 LNHDA and CDR2 SQIVND (reference sequence). This CDR3 is CASSPGQGLYEQYF. In DNA, the CDR3 is TGTGCCAGTAGTCCGGGACAGGGCCTCTACGAGCAGTACTTC.

The V gene is TRBV30, the J gene TRBJ2-1; 8 nucleotides line up with TRBD1. The germline gives CDR1 GTSNPN, CDR2 SVGIG (reference sequence). V was pared by 4 bases and J by 1 base, with 9 bases of the junction left unmatched. The CDR3 contains 16 residues. The CDR3 bases are TGTGCCTGGACAGGGGGCAGCGGATGGTCCTACAATGAGCAGTTCTTC. This gives the protein CAWTGGSGWSYNEQFF.

The J gene is TRBJ2-5, the V gene TRBV27, with D maybe TRBD1 (5 bases). V was cut by 6 bases and J by 0 bases, with 14 bases left in between. This CDR3 has 15 residues. CDR1 MNHEY and CDR2 SMNVEV come from the germline V gene (reference sequence). The CDR3 DNA sequence: TGTGCCAGCAGCAAGGGTGGGGCGGACCAAGAGACCCAGTACTTC. Translated: CASSKGGADQETQYF.

The chain has TRBV7-6 and TRBJ2-2; maybe TRBD2 (5 bases). Germline CDR1 and CDR2: SGHVS and FNYEAQ. The V gene lost 1 base and the J gene lost 5 bases, with 5 bases spanning the gap. The CDR3 is made up of 13 amino acids. CDR3 sequence: CASSLGGTGELFF. CDR3 nucleotide sequence: TGTGCCAGCAGCTTAGGAGGGACCGGGGAGCTGTTTTTT.

The chain has TRBV9 and TRBJ1-4, with D possibly matching TRBD1 (5 bases). The V end was cut by 2 bases, the J end by 11 bases, with 16 bases between. Germline V lookup: CDR1 SGDLS, CDR2 YYNGEE. CDR3 size: 14 residues. The CDR3 DNA is TGTGCCAGCAGCGTGTCGGACATGGCTGAGAAACTGTTTTTT. It translates to CASSVSDMAEKLFF.

The V gene is TRBV13, the J gene TRBJ2-7, with D perhaps matching TRBD2 (6 bases). CDR1 is PRHDT, CDR2 FYEKMQ, per germline (reference sequence). The CDR3 has 15 residues. Trimming removed 5 bases at V and 0 bases at J, with 14 bases between. The CDR3 protein is CASSPSGVSSYEQYF. Here the CDR3 DNA reads TGTGCCAGCAGCCCTTCGGGGGTTAGCTCCTACGAGCAGTACTTC.

The genes are TRBV27 and TRBJ1-2; 11 bases match TRBD1. CDR3 length: 15 amino acids. The germline V gene has CDR1 MNHEY and CDR2 SMNVEV (reference sequence). J gave up 2 bases and V 4 bases, and 3 bases lay outside the gene matches. CDR3 residues: CASSSRTGGNYGYTF. The CDR3 DNA follows: TGTGCCAGCAGTTCCCGGACAGGGGGCAACTATGGCTACACCTTC.

This clone turned up a few times. The chain has TRBV7-9 and TRBJ1-3; TRBD1 agrees at 7 bases. CDR1 SEHNR and CDR2 FQNEAQ come from the germline V gene (reference sequence). This CDR3 contains 15 residues. J was trimmed by 2 bases and V by 4 bases; bases with no gene match: 5. The CDR3 DNA is TGTGCCAGCAGCTATAGACAGGGAACTGGAAACACCATATATTTT. This translates into CASSYRQGTGNTIYF.

The V gene is TRBV5-1, the J gene TRBJ2-1, with a weak D call TRBD1 (7 bases). V lost 0 bases and J 5 bases, leaving 24 bases between the germline ends. Germline loops: CDR1 SGHRS, CDR2 YFSETQ. The CDR3 covers 19 residues. The CDR3, as DNA: TGCGCCAGCAGCTTGGTACGGGAGACAGGGATAGGAGTGAACAATGAGCAGTTCTTC. Translation: CASSLVRETGIGVNNEQFF.

The sample holds one count of this clone. Different DNA sequences within this sample yield the same CDR3. V is TRBV2 and J is TRBJ2-5; D is perhaps TRBD1 (6 bases). This CDR3 is 12 amino acids long. Germline V CDR1 and CDR2: SNHLY, FYNNEI. With 5 bases removed from V and 3 bases from J, the gap between germline ends came to 7 bases. The CDR3 region is CASSTGKETQYF. CDR3 bases: TGTGCCAGCAGTACAGGGAAAGAGACCCAGTACTTC.

The CDR3 sequence is CASSDLRGASPLHF. Written as DNA, the CDR3 is TGTGCCAGCAGTGACCTCAGGGGTGCTTCACCCCTCCACTTT. The genes are TRBV6-1 and TRBJ1-6; the D gene is possibly TRBD1 (6 bases). The CDR3 is 14 amino acids. V was clipped by 3 bases and J by 9 bases, with 12 bases between them. From germline, CDR1 is MNHNS and CDR2 SASEGT.

This clone was counted once. This chain uses TRBV6-2 or TRBV6-3 with TRBJ2-7; maybe TRBD2 (6 bases). Trimming took off 2 bases at V and 3 bases at J, with 11 bases between the two ends. This CDR3 is 14 amino acids long. Germline V CDR1 and CDR2: MNHEY, SVGEGT. Here the CDR3 DNA reads TGTGCCAGCAGTTACATGGAGGGTGGCTACGAGCAGTACGTC. Protein sequence: CASSYMEGGYEQYV.

The chain links TRBV12-3 or TRBV12-4 to TRBJ1-1; D remains ambiguous. Trimming removed 7 bases at V and 10 bases at J, with 16 bases between. The CDR3 sequence is 12 residues long. The CDR3 nucleotides read TGTGCCAGCACCACGGCGGGAGATGTAGCTTTCTTT. Encoded protein: CASTTAGDVAFF.